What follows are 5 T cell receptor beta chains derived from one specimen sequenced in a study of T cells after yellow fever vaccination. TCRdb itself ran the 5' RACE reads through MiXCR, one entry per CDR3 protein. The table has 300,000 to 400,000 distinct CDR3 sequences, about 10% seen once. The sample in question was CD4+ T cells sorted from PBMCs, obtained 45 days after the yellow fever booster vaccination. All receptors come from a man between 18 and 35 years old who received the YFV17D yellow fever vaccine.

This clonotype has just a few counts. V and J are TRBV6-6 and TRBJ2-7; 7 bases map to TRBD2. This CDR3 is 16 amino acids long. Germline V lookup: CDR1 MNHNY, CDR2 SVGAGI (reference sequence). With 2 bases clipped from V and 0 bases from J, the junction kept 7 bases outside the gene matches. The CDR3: CASSYGGGLNSYEQYV. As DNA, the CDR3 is TGTGCCAGCAGTTACGGGGGGGGACTGAACTCCTACGAGCAGTACGTC.

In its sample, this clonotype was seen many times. CDR3 in amino acids: CASSLPRTWANQPQHF. The CDR3 bases are TGTGCCAGCAGCTTACCCCGGACCTGGGCCAATCAGCCCCAGCATTTT. The V gene is TRBV7-2, the J gene TRBJ1-5; D unclear. The ends were cut back, 2 bases at V and 3 bases at J, with 14 bases in the middle. Germline assignment: CDR1 SGHTA and CDR2 FQGNSA. The CDR3 length is 16 residues.

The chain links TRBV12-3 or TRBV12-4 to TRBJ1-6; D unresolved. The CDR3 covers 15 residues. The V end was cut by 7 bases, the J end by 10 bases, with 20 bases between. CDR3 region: CASTTTPRPRSPLHF. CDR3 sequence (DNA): TGTGCCAGCACCACCACCCCACGTCCCCGGTCACCCCTCCACTTT.

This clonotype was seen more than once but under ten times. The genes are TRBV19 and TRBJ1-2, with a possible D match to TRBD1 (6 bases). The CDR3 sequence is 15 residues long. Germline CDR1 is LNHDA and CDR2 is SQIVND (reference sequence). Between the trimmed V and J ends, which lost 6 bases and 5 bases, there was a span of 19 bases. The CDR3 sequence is CASRRTVTRGYGYTF. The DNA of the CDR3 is TGTGCCAGTAGGCGGACAGTGACGCGGGGGTATGGCTACACCTTC.

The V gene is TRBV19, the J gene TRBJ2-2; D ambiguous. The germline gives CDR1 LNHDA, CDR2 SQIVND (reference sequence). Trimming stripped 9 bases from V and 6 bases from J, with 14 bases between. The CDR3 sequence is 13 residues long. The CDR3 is CASRAFRAGELFF. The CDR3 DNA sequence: TGTGCCAGCCGGGCATTCCGGGCCGGGGAGCTGTTTTTT.